The 4 T cell receptor beta chains presented below share a single source sample, sequenced in a study of OX40 agonist ivuxolimab in advanced cancers. Data came from immunoSEQ multiplex PCR; TCRdb stores just in-frame clones and leaves some out. The table includes some 100,000 clones, about 85% detected once. Specimen: CD4+ or CD8+ T cells sorted from blood, collected in a trial of the OX40 agonist ivuxolimab. The receptors stem from an adult with an advanced solid tumor such as melanoma, head and neck, liver or kidney cancer.

The chain joins TRBV30 to TRBJ2-3, with TRBD1 matching over 8 bases. CDR1 is GTSNPN and CDR2 is SVGIG in the germline V gene (reference sequence). With 3 bases clipped from V and 3 bases from J, the junction kept 8 bases outside the gene matches. There are 15 residues in the CDR3. Here the CDR3 reads CAWSPRGLTTDTQYF. The CDR3, as DNA: TGTGCCTGGAGCCCCAGGGGGCTTACGACAGATACGCAGTATTTT.

J is TRBJ1-2 and V is TRBV6-6; 8 bases map to TRBD1. With 5 bases clipped from V and 3 bases from J, the junction kept 5 bases outside the gene matches. The CDR3 loop spans 14 amino acids. CDR1 MNHNY and CDR2 SVGAGI come from the germline V gene (reference sequence). CDR3 in amino acids: CASSPGGTDYGYTF. The CDR3 DNA sequence: TGTGCCAGCAGTCCAGGGGGCACGGACTATGGCTACACCTTC.

A few counts support this clone. The chain combines TRBV11-2 with TRBJ2-1; D uncertain. The germline V gene has CDR1 SGHAT and CDR2 FQNNGV. The CDR3 length is 13 residues. V was cut by 1 base and J by 10 bases, with 11 bases left in between. CDR3 sequence reads: CASSLAGLREQFF. CDR3 nucleotides: TGTGCCAGCAGCTTAGCCGGCCTCCGAGAGCAGTTCTTC.

On this clone: The DNA is omitted, as the CDR3 cannot be located on it reliably, and the CDR3 follows TCRdb's listing. The J gene is TRBJ1-2, the V gene TRBV12-2; the table names TRBD1, a call not compared with the DNA. TRBV12-2 is labeled a pseudogene. A total of 15 residues make up the CDR3, ends included. The CDR3 here is CASRPVGTGTYGYTF.